The rows below give T cell receptor beta chains drawn from one sample of a study of T cells in localized non-small cell lung cancer. The protocol was immunoSEQ multiplex PCR, while the TCRdb copy is restricted to in-frame clones and leaves out a portion. The top ten clones hold less than 9% of a sample with approximately 33,000 clones, around 88% of them seen once. The specimen was peripheral blood, collected before any cancer treatment. These receptor sequences come from a woman between 40 and 69 years old with stage I lung adenocarcinoma. CDR3s leave out the opening cysteine and the closing phenylalanine or tryptophan. Rows give clone size only sometimes, using once, few, many, or a class for an expanded clone.

size,J,V,CDR3
once,TRBJ2-2,TRBV7-3,ASTKGGVNTGELF
NA,TRBJ2-7,TRBV6-5,ASSYLHEQY
NA,TRBJ2-2,TRBV11-3,ASSFGGKTGELF
once,TRBJ1-5,TRBV19,ASSIVRSFGQPQH
NA,TRBJ1-1,TRBV5-4,ASSSPRQGHTEAF
NA,TRBJ2-1,TRBV11-3,ASSLGGTNYNEQF
NA,TRBJ2-5,TRBV2,ASSPYQETQY
NA,TRBJ1-4,TRBV18,ASSQGIAANEKLF
NA,TRBJ2-7,TRBV7-2,ASSLASGVKY
NA,TRBJ1-2,TRBV30,AWSDPGQGLEGYT
NA,TRBJ1-5,TRBV6-1,ASSEEGLPNQPQH
NA,TRBJ1-1,TRBV5-1,ASRPGQGMNTEAF
NA,TRBJ2-2,TRBV4-3,ASSQDPWGAGTGELF
NA,TRBJ2-7,TRBV11-2,ASSLSGGWNEQY
NA,TRBJ2-3,TRBV7-2,ASSLAIAGATDTQY
NA,TRBJ2-7,TRBV6-1,ASNRQPERSYEQY
NA,TRBJ1-4,TRBV29-1,SVGQGREKLF
NA,TRBJ2-1,TRBV7-9,ASSLITYSGASYNEQF
NA,TRBJ2-2,TRBV2,ASSGRTPNTGELF
NA,TRBJ1-1,TRBV6-6,ASRTLGGLNTEAF
NA,TRBJ1-1,TRBV18,ASSPIPIRRTSNTEAF
NA,TRBJ2-1,TRBV7-3,ASSIIGTGINEQF
NA,TRBJ1-2,TRBV2,ASRAPGQGEGYT
once,TRBJ1-1,TRBV13,ASSPGRRGAF
NA,TRBJ1-3,TRBV19,ASSAYGTGGNTIY
once,TRBJ2-7,TRBV7-2,ASSSAPSGAPYEQY
NA,TRBJ2-1,TRBV29-1,SVDNPNSYNEQF
NA,TRBJ2-2,TRBV5-1,ASSLGHRNTGELF
NA,TRBJ2-1,TRBV9,ASNLGQPNNEQF
NA,TRBJ2-7,TRBV11-3,ASSLGQTYEQY
NA,TRBJ1-2,TRBV7-2,ASGSRSRVSYGYT
NA,TRBJ1-1,TRBV7-2,ASSLWGSANTEAF
NA,TRBJ2-6,TRBV10-3,AISGHGANVLT
NA,TRBJ2-2,TRBV2,ASNKVQGTGELF
NA,TRBJ1-1,TRBV2,ASSARREAF
NA,TRBJ2-1,TRBV2,ASMLVGGSYEQF
NA,TRBJ1-6,TRBV19,ASRDPGRKSSYNSPLH
NA,TRBJ1-2,TRBV30,AWSVDRNYGYT
NA,TRBJ2-7,TRBV7-9,ASSREVGEQY